Listed below are T cell receptor beta chains from one sample, sequenced in a study of blood T cell repertoires in COVID-19. The method was immunoSEQ multiplex PCR; TCRdb's version includes in-frame clones alone and lacks a portion of them. The table has roughly 66,000 clones, less than 85% seen once. The sample taken for sequencing was peripheral blood. These receptors came from a man aged 55-75 years with acute or convalescent COVID-19. CDR3s include the opening cysteine and the closing phenylalanine or tryptophan. The D gene is left open where the match is weak. Clone size is not always given. Where it is, it says once, few, many or a class for expanded clones.

TGTGCCAGCAGCTTATCAACTGTTGCCTACAATGAGCAGTTCTTC	CASSLSTVAYNEQFF	TRBV11-2	NA	TRBJ2-1	NA
TGTGCCAGCAGCCAAGATCGGGGGGACTACCAGGCTGAGCAGTACTTC	CASSQDRGDYQAEQYF	TRBV3-1/TRBV3-2	NA	TRBJ2-7	TRBD2
TGCGCCAGCAGCCAAGAAGTCGCGGGGGGGCTAGAGACCCAGTACTTC	CASSQEVAGGLETQYF	TRBV4-1	once	TRBJ2-5	TRBD2
TGTGCCAGCAGCTTAGGTATAGGGGCCACAGATACGCAGTATTTT	CASSLGIGATDTQYF	TRBV11-3	NA	TRBJ2-3	NA
TGCGCCAGCAGCAACCTACAGGTCGCTAGTGGCTACACCTTC	CASSNLQVASGYTF	TRBV5-1	NA	TRBJ1-2	NA
TGTGCCAGCAGTTACGCATCGGCGGTGATCTACGAGCAGTACTTC	CASSYASAVIYEQYF	TRBV6-2/TRBV6-3	NA	TRBJ2-7	NA
TGTGCCAGCAGCTTAGGTGGACTAGCAGTGAACACCGGGGAGCTGTTTTTT	CASSLGGLAVNTGELFF	TRBV7-6	NA	TRBJ2-2	TRBD2
TGTGCCAGCAGCTCCCGGGACAGGGACCCTGGCGAGACCCAGTACTTC	CASSSRDRDPGETQYF	TRBV7-9	NA	TRBJ2-5	TRBD1
TGCGCCAGCAGCTTCGGCGGAGACTATGGCTACACCTTC	CASSFGGDYGYTF	TRBV5-1	few	TRBJ1-2	NA
TGCGCCAGCACCCCCGGGACAGGGGTAATCAATGGCTACACCTTC	CASTPGTGVINGYTF	TRBV5-1	NA	TRBJ1-2	TRBD1
TGTGCCAGCAGCGTTAGCGGGGGGGAAAACAATGAGCAGTTCTTC	CASSVSGGENNEQFF	TRBV9	once	TRBJ2-1	TRBD2
TGTGCCAGCTCACCTACTGGACAGCAAGAGACCCAGTACTTC	CASSPTGQQETQYF	TRBV18	NA	TRBJ2-5	NA
TGTGCCTGGGCCGGGACAGGGGGTAATGAGCAGTTCTTC	CAWAGTGGNEQFF	TRBV30	once	TRBJ2-1	TRBD1
TGTGCCAGCGGGCGGGAAGCTGGAAACACCATATATTTT	CASGREAGNTIYF	TRBV6-5	NA	TRBJ1-3	NA
TGTGCCAGCAGAGGACCACAGGGTCTCAGGAACACTGAAGCTTTCTTT	CASRGPQGLRNTEAFF	TRBV9	NA	TRBJ1-1	NA
TGCAGCGGGCGACAGGGGTTAGACACCGGGGAGCTGTTTTTT	CSGRQGLDTGELFF	TRBV29-1	NA	TRBJ2-2	TRBD1
TGTGCCACCAAGGAAACCCTAGGGGCCGGCTATGGCTACACCTTC	CATKETLGAGYGYTF	TRBV2	NA	TRBJ1-2	NA
TGTGCCAGCAGCTTACCCGGGACTAGCGACAATGAGCAGTTCTTC	CASSLPGTSDNEQFF	TRBV7-9	NA	TRBJ2-1	TRBD2
TGTGCCAGCAGTTACACGGGGAGCTCGGATACGCAGTATTTT	CASSYTGSSDTQYF	TRBV6-5	NA	TRBJ2-3	NA
TGCGCCAGCAGCCAAGATGAGGGGACAGGAAGCTACGAGCAGTACTTC	CASSQDEGTGSYEQYF	TRBV4-3	NA	TRBJ2-7	TRBD1
TGCGCCAGCAGCGAAGATGGAGGGGTGCCCGGGGAGCTGTTTTTT	CASSEDGGVPGELFF	TRBV4-3	NA	TRBJ2-2	NA
TGTGCCAGCAGCCCGACAGGGTCCCATTCCGGGGTGTCCGCCAATGAGCAGTTCTTC	CASSPTGSHSGVSANEQFF	TRBV3-1/TRBV3-2	NA	TRBJ2-1	TRBD1
TGTGCCAGCAGCTTAAACAGGGGGCATGAGACCCAGTACTTC	CASSLNRGHETQYF	TRBV7-9	once	TRBJ2-5	TRBD1
TGTGCCAGCAGCTTGATAGGACAGGGCACCGGGGAGCTGTTTTTT	CASSLIGQGTGELFF	TRBV5-4	NA	TRBJ2-2	TRBD1
TGTGCCAGCAGCTTCTGGGGCCTTACGCTATACAATGAGCAGTTCTTC	CASSFWGLTLYNEQFF	TRBV5-4	NA	TRBJ2-1	NA
TGTGCCAGTAACGTACAGGGTCTGAACACTGAAGCTTTCTTT	CASNVQGLNTEAFF	TRBV19	NA	TRBJ1-1	NA
TGTGCCAGCAGTGAAGCGCCGGGGGTCGTTGGCTATGGCTACACCTTC	CASSEAPGVVGYGYTF	TRBV6-1	few	TRBJ1-2	NA
TGTGCCATCGCCGGGGGGCTAGCGGAGACCGGGGAGCTGTTTTTT	CAIAGGLAETGELFF	TRBV10-3	NA	TRBJ2-2	NA
TGTGCCAGCAGCTCCTCTAGCGGGGGTACTAAGAAGGATGAGCAGTTCTTC	CASSSSSGGTKKDEQFF	TRBV7-2	NA	TRBJ2-1	TRBD2
TGCGCCAGCAGCTTGTGGGACAAAAAGAACACTGAAGCTTTCTTT	CASSLWDKKNTEAFF	TRBV5-1	few	TRBJ1-1	NA
TGTGCCAGCAGCTTGAGCGGGGGGGTGGAGACCCAGTACTTC	CASSLSGGVETQYF	TRBV7-9	NA	TRBJ2-5	TRBD2
TGTGCCAGCAGCCAACTAGCGGGGGGACTTACCGGGGAGCTGTTTTTT	CASSQLAGGLTGELFF	TRBV14	NA	TRBJ2-2	TRBD2